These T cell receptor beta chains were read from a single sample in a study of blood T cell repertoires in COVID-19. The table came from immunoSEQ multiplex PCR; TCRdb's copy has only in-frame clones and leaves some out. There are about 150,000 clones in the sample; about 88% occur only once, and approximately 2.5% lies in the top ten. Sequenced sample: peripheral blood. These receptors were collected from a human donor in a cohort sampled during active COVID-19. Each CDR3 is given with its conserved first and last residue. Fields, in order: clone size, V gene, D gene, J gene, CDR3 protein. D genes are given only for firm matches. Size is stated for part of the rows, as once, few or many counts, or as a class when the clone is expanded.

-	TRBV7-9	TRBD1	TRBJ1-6	CASSPRQGGSSYNSPLHF
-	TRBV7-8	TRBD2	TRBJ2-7	CASSLGPSGRLYEQYF
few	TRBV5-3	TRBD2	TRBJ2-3	CARSLEGASGADTQYF
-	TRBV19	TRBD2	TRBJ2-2	CASTKRLAGDPGELFF
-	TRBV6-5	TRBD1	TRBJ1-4	CASSTGVREKLFF
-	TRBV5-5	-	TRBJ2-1	CASSLVGEVRNEQFF
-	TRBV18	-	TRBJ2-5	CASSFGETQYF
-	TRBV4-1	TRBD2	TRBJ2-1	CASSQAPGLADLYNEQFF
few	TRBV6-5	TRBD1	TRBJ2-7	CASSSRTGSYEQYF
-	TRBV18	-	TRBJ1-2	CASSPGQTVMYGYTF
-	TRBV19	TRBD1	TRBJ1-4	CASSPPGTGVEKLFF
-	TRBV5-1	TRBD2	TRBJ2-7	CASSPRTSGNEQYF
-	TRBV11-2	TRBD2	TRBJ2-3	CASSPSPTSGDTQYF
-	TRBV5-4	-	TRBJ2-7	CASSGGRVGYEQYF
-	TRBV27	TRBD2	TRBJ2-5	CASNPTGLAGFQETQYF
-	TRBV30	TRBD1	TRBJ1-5	CAWTKQGTQPQHF
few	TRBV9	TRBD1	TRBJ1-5	CASSVGTGVQPQHF
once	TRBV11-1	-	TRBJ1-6	CASSLAQGAGSPLHF
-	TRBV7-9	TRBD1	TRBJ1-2	CASSLAGQGTYGYTF
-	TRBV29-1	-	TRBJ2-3	CSVPFWDSNFTDTQYF
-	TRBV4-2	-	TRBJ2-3	CASSQDPQGPSTDTQYF
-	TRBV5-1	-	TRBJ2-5	CASSFHQGLETQYF
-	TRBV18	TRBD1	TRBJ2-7	CASSRGTGGYEQYF
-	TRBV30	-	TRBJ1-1	CAWSVRAPGALQNTEAFF
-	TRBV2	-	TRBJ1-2	CASREDQGFYGYTF
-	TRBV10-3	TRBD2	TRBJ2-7	CAISDAGGSYEQYF
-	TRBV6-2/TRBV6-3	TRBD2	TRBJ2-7	CASSTGTSGRPTYEQYF
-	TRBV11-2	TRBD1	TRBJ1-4	CASTLQGVSGKLFF
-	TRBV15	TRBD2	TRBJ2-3	CATSGAGGGQIAFGADTQYF
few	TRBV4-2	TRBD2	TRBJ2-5	CASSQTLASGGMETQYF
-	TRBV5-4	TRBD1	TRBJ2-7	CASSKDRGPLVEQYF
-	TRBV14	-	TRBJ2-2	CASSRLSSGPGELFF
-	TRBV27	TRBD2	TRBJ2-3	CASSPLGEGLDTQYF
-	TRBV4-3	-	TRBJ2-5	CASSQDANPAGQYF
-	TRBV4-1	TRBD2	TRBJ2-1	CASSTLRGSLFRFF
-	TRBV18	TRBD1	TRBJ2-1	CASSSTTGTDYNEQFF
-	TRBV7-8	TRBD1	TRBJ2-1	CASSRDSNNEQFF
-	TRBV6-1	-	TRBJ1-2	CASSDRTGLRTNYGYTF
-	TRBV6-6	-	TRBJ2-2	CASSSARRGTGELFF
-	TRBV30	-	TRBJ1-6	CAWSDRSPGNSPLHF
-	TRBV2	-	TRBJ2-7	CASKAGNGYEQYF
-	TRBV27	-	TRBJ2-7	CASSLAASVYTEQYF
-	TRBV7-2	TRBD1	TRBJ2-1	CASSLTGSPGNEQFF
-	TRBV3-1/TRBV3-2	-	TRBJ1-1	CASSPYLGQRRNTEAFF
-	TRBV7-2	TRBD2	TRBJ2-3	CASSLRGGRTDTQYF
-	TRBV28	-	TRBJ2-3	CASSPRQYTSTDTQYF
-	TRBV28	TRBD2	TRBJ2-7	CASSVGLAVIYEQYF
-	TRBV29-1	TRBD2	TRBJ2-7	CSVLASGRSYEQYF
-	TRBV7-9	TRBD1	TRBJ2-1	CASSLAPDRGGQFF
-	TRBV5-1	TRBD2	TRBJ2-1	CASSLTGTSGTDEQFF
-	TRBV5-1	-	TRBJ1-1	CASSFKGAGAEAFF
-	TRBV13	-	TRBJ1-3	CASSLGLGPREGNTIYF
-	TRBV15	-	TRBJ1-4	CATSRDQGQWEKLFF
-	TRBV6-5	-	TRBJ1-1	CASSPRGGVSEAFF
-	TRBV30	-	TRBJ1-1	CACGRLHTEAFF
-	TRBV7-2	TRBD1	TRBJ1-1	CASSYRGNTEAFF
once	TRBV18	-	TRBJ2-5	CASSPKEGVKGTQYF
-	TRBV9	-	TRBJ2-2	CASSKGGGDTGELFF
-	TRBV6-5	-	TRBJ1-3	CASSYSTGPTGNTIYF
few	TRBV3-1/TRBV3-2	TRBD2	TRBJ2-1	CASSPPAGGPDEQFF